The present T cell receptor beta chain was sequenced within a study of T cells expressing NK-cell markers. From its re-call of the 5' RACE reads, TCRdb lists each CDR3 protein once, without DNA. This sample's clone table lists fewer than 400,000 distinct CDR3 sequences. Findings of the study overall: Clones of NKG2C+ T cells that had expanded were of unclear HCMV specificity.

As for this clonotype: Its specificity is unknown.

This TCR came from a woman in her fifties or sixties in good health. The sample consisted of blood T cells: a sorted CD56 or NKG2C T cell subset, CD4+ or CD8+ T cells, or bulk PBMC T cells (not recorded which).

The CDR3 is CASTPPGGSSYNEQFF. The genes are TRBV9 and TRBJ2-1; TCRdb outputs TRBD1, but without DNA this stays unchecked. From germline, CDR1 is SGDLS and CDR2 YYNGEE. The CDR3 has 16 amino acids. The complete variable domain, with remaining parts taken from reference TRBV9 and TRBJ2-1, reads DSGVTQTPKHLITATGQRVTLRCSPRSGDLSVYWYQQSLDQGLQFLIQYYNGEERAKGNILERFSAQQFPDLHSELNLSSLELGDSALYFCASTPPGGSSYNEQFFGPGTRLTVL.